The 20 T cell receptor beta chains given below trace back to one sample, sequenced in a study of blood T cell repertoires in COVID-19. Profiled with immunoSEQ multiplex PCR; TCRdb holds only in-frame clones, not every one. This sample has roughly 180,000 clones, with about 80% found just once. Sequenced sample: PBMCs or T cells enriched from blood (not recorded which). These receptor sequences come from a man between 60 and 70 years old who had been exposed to COVID-19.

This rearrangement joins TRBV7-2 to TRBJ2-7, with 8 bases identical to TRBD2. V shed 0 bases and J 2 bases; nucleotides not matched to a gene: 9. The germline V gene has CDR1 SGHTA and CDR2 FQGNSA. This CDR3 has 17 residues. The CDR3: CASSLASFRGGAYEQYF. Here the CDR3 DNA reads TGTGCCAGCAGCTTAGCTTCCTTCCGGGGGGGGGCCTACGAGCAGTACTTC.

V is TRBV19 and J is TRBJ2-1; 7 nucleotides match TRBD2. V trimming: 5 bases; J trimming: 2 bases; junction bases outside the gene matches: 6. Germline CDR1 reads LNHDA; CDR2 reads SQIVND (reference sequence). The CDR3 consists of 15 residues. The CDR3: CASSRASGAYNEQFF. CDR3 DNA sequence: TGTGCCAGTAGTCGGGCTAGCGGAGCCTACAATGAGCAGTTCTTC.

V is TRBV10-1 and J is TRBJ2-2; TRBD1 aligns across 10 bases. The germline V gene encodes CDR1 WNHNN and CDR2 SYGVQD (reference sequence). The CDR3 sequence is 15 residues long. V shed 8 bases, J shed 3 bases, and the junction held 6 bases outside the gene matches. CDR3 in DNA: TGCGCCAGCGTCAGACAGGGGGCGGACACCGGGGAGCTGTTTTTT. As protein: CASVRQGADTGELFF.

The J gene is TRBJ2-7, the V gene TRBV24-1; 10 bases are a match to TRBD1. Germline CDR1 KGHDR, CDR2 SFDVKD. The length of the CDR3 is 16 residues. With V trimmed by 4 bases and J by 7 bases, 12 bases remained unmatched. The CDR3 sequence: CATSDRTGGQAGEQYF. The CDR3 DNA follows: TGTGCCACCAGTGACCGGACAGGGGGACAAGCGGGGGAGCAGTACTTC.

The chain uses TRBV5-4 and TRBJ1-1; no clear D. There are 12 residues in the CDR3. The germline CDR1 and CDR2 sequences are SGHNT and YYREEE (reference sequence). V lost 2 bases and J 2 bases, leaving 4 bases between the germline ends. This CDR3 reads CASSFRNTEAFF. CDR3 bases: TGTGCCAGCAGCTTCCGTAACACTGAAGCTTTCTTT.

The rearrangement links TRBV10-3 to TRBJ1-6, with D possibly TRBD1 on 6 matching bases. The CDR3 length is 13 residues. Trimming removed 11 bases from V and 0 bases from J, with 8 bases in between. Germline CDR1 reads ENHRY; CDR2 reads SYGVKD. The CDR3 DNA reads as TGTGCCGTACAGGGCTCCTATAATTCACCCCTCCACTTT. Amino acids: CAVQGSYNSPLHF.

This chain uses TRBV7-8 with TRBJ1-1; 7 bases agree with TRBD1. Germline CDR1 is SGHVS and CDR2 is FQNEAQ. This CDR3 is built from 15 residues. The V segment lost 5 bases and the J segment 5 bases; nucleotides outside the gene matches: 11. The CDR3 region has the DNA TGTGCCAGCAGCCCCCGGGACAGACTGAGGACTGAAGCTTTCTTT. Its protein product is CASSPRDRLRTEAFF.

This rearrangement joins TRBV19 to TRBJ2-5; tentatively, D is TRBD1 (6 bases). CDR1 and CDR2 (germline): LNHDA, SQIVND (reference sequence). V was trimmed by 0 bases and J by 5 bases, leaving 16 bases between them. The CDR3 has 16 residues. CDR3 DNA: TGTGCCAGTAGTATAGATCCGTCAGGAAGGGGGGAGACCCAGTACTTC. Its protein product is CASSIDPSGRGETQYF.

V and J are TRBV12-5 and TRBJ2-7; no firm D call. CDR3 length: 11 amino acids. CDR1 LGHNT and CDR2 FRNRAP come from the germline V gene. V was clipped by 5 bases and J by 4 bases, with 6 bases between them. Here the CDR3 reads CASGRGYEQYF. CDR3 DNA sequence: TGTGCTAGTGGTAGAGGTTACGAGCAGTACTTC.

This clone was observed a few times. This chain links TRBV11-2 with TRBJ2-7, with 9 bases identical to TRBD1. The germline gives CDR1 SGHAT, CDR2 FQNNGV. This CDR3 region has 15 residues. With V trimmed by 5 bases and J by 6 bases, 11 bases remained unmatched. The CDR3 DNA is TGTGCCAGCAGCCCCACAGGGGGCTTTACGTCCGAGCAGTACTTC. This codes for CASSPTGGFTSEQYF.

This rearrangement joins TRBV28 to TRBJ1-6; TRBD1 matches 9 bases. The germline gives CDR1 MDHEN, CDR2 SYDVKM. The trim removed 10 bases at V and 9 bases at J, leaving 13 bases unmatched. The CDR3 has 15 amino acids. CDR3 residues: CATSLKQGASSPLHF. CDR3 nucleotide sequence: TGTGCCACGTCCTTGAAACAGGGGGCTAGTTCACCCCTCCACTTT.

The V gene is TRBV21-1, the J gene TRBJ2-7; the tabulated D call, TRBD2, remains unverified against the DNA. TRBV21-1 is a listed pseudogene. The CDR3 contains 14 residues. The CDR3 sequence is CATHEGLAVWEQYF. The CDR3 coding sequence is TGTGCCACCCACGAGGGACTAGCGGTATGGGAGCAGTACTTC.

Comment on this clone: The identical CDR3 is also encoded by other nucleotide sequences in the sample. The gene calls are TRBV9 and TRBJ1-6, with D maybe TRBD1 (5 bases). Per germline, CDR1 SGDLS and CDR2 YYNGEE. The CDR3 runs 15 residues. Trimming removed 0 bases at V and 10 bases at J, with 14 bases between. CDR3 in amino acids: CASSVEGGAGSPLHF. CDR3 nucleotide sequence: TGTGCCAGCAGCGTAGAGGGCGGGGCGGGATCACCCCTCCACTTT.

As DNA, the CDR3 is TGTGCCAGCAGCCCCCGGGACAGGGTTTACGAGCAGTACTTC. The encoded protein is CASSPRDRVYEQYF. The chain recombines TRBV7-2 with TRBJ2-7, with 9 bases identical to TRBD1. J lost 4 bases, V lost 5 bases, and 6 bases had no gene match. This CDR3 has 14 amino acids. Germline CDR1 is SGHTA and CDR2 is FQGNSA. Using reference TRBV7-2 and TRBJ2-7 for the parts outside the CDR3, the full variable domain is GAGVSQSPSNKVTEKGKDVELRCDPISGHTALYWYRQSLGQGLEFLIYFQGNSAPDKSGLPSDRFSAERTGGSVSTLTIQRTQQEDSAVYLCASSPRDRVYEQYFGPGTRLTVT.

The rearrangement joins TRBV10-1 to TRBJ2-2; TRBD1 matches at 10 bases. The V gene's germline CDR1 is WNHNN and CDR2 SYGVQD (reference sequence). The CDR3 is 16 amino acids. Germline trimming cut 3 bases from V and 6 bases from J; bases unmatched to any gene: 7. CDR3 in amino acids: CASSDGRTGGAGELFF. As DNA, the CDR3 is TGCGCCAGCAGTGATGGGAGGACAGGGGGAGCCGGGGAGCTGTTTTTT.

The V gene is TRBV18, the J gene TRBJ1-4; TRBD1 matches 7 bases. The CDR3 consists of 14 residues. The germline V gene encodes CDR1 KGHSH and CDR2 LQKENI. V shed 1 base and J 6 bases; nucleotides not matched to a gene: 2. The CDR3 sequence: CASSPQGTDEKLFF. The CDR3 region has the DNA TGTGCCAGCTCACCACAAGGGACAGATGAAAAACTGTTTTTT.

V and J are TRBV11-2 and TRBJ2-7; 8 bases are shared with TRBD2. The junction had 7 bases not matched to a gene; V was cut back by 0 bases and J by 3 bases. In germline, CDR1 is SGHAT, CDR2 FQNNGV. This CDR3 comprises 16 residues. This CDR3 reads CASSLDIGRANYEQYF. CDR3 in DNA: TGTGCCAGCAGCTTAGATATCGGGAGGGCCAACTACGAGCAGTACTTC.

This chain's CDR3 is CASRSDYRQGQETQYF. The CDR3 DNA is TGTGCCAGTAGATCCGACTATCGACAGGGACAAGAGACCCAGTACTTC. The chain links TRBV19 to TRBJ2-5, with 7 positions matching TRBD1. This CDR3 spans 16 amino acids. Trimming at V came to 6 bases and at J to 2 bases, leaving 12 bases not matched to a gene. Per germline, CDR1 LNHDA and CDR2 SQIVND (reference sequence).

The chain combines TRBV19 with TRBJ1-2; 9 bases are shared with TRBD1. The CDR3 runs 15 residues. Germline V gene sequence: CDR1 LNHDA, CDR2 SQIVND (reference sequence). The V segment lost 7 bases and the J segment 5 bases; nucleotides outside the gene matches: 11. This CDR3 reads CASIPQGQGPYGYTF. The CDR3 nucleotides read TGTGCCAGTATCCCCCAGGGACAGGGCCCTTATGGCTACACCTTC.

The count of this clone is one. This sequence joins TRBV7-6 and TRBJ1-5; D call uncertain. V was clipped by 2 bases and J by 0 bases, with 14 bases between them. Germline V CDR1 and CDR2: SGHVS, FNYEAQ. This CDR3 has 17 amino acids. The CDR3 is CASSLRAPDYSNQPQHF. The DNA for the CDR3 is TGTGCCAGCAGCTTAAGGGCCCCAGACTATAGCAATCAGCCCCAGCATTTT.